The present T cell receptor beta chain was sequenced within a study of shared clonotypes between healthy human individuals. Study-level findings and limits: The study found about 5% of naive CD4 clonotypes shared across several donors.

Generated by immunoSEQ multiplex PCR, the TCRdb table keeps only in-frame clones and is missing some. The sample holds around 1.5 million clones; 95% to 99% are singletons and the top ten take roughly 0.45%. With regard to this clone: The antigen is undetermined.

The V segment lost 4 bases and the J segment 8 bases; nucleotides outside the gene matches: 14. Germline loops: CDR1 SGHNT, CDR2 YYREEE (reference sequence). This CDR3 comprises 17 residues. This TCR was recovered from a man in his thirties or forties in good health. The source material was naive CD4+ T cells sorted from blood. As for subset: CD45RA+ positively selected. The V gene is TRBV5-4, the J gene TRBJ2-1; 11 bases line up with TRBD2. The DNA for the CDR3 is TGTGCCAGCAGCATACCGACTAGCGGGACCCTAGCGGATGAGCAGTTCTTC. Amino acids: CASSIPTSGTLADEQFF.